What follows are 2 T cell receptor beta chains derived from one specimen sequenced in a study of glioma-infiltrating T cells. The iRepertoire nested amplicon-rescue multiplex PCR amplified TCR alpha and beta CDR3s from RNA. Via MiXCR, TCRdb re-called the multiplex PCR reads, giving one row per CDR3 protein. The repertoire has 100,000 to 150,000 distinct CDR3 sequences, roughly 25% of them found once; the top ten carry over 12%. The specimen was glioma tissue, nonneoplastic brain tissue, or PBMCs (not recorded which). Source of these receptors: a human donor with low-grade glioma or glioblastoma, undergoing nonglioma brain surgery, or in good health (not recorded which).

The V call is TRBV2, the J call TRBJ2-1; TRBD2 matches at 10 bases. V lost 7 bases and J lost 4; bases outside the gene matches: 7. The V gene's germline CDR1 is SNHLY and CDR2 FYNNEI. This CDR3 comprises 15 residues. As DNA, the CDR3 is TGTGCCAGCATCTACACTAGCGGGGAGTACAATGAGCAGTTCTTC. This encodes CASIYTSGEYNEQFF. Together with reference TRBV2 and TRBJ2-1, the CDR3 gives the full variable domain: EPEVTQTPSHQVTQMGQEVILRCVPISNHLYFYWYRQILGQKVEFLVSFYNNEISEKSEIFDDQFSVERPDGSNFTLKIRSTKLEDSAMYFCASIYTSGEYNEQFFGPGTRLTVL.

The sample holds many counts of this clonotype. J is TRBJ2-7 and V is TRBV28; the match to TRBD1 covers 9 bases. Germline V gene sequence: CDR1 MDHEN, CDR2 SYDVKM. The CDR3 extends over 14 amino acids. Germline trimming cut 7 bases from V and 1 base from J; bases unmatched to any gene: 5. The CDR3: CASTSGTGSYEQYF. CDR3 in DNA: TGTGCCAGCACCTCTGGGACAGGGTCCTACGAGCAGTACTTC.